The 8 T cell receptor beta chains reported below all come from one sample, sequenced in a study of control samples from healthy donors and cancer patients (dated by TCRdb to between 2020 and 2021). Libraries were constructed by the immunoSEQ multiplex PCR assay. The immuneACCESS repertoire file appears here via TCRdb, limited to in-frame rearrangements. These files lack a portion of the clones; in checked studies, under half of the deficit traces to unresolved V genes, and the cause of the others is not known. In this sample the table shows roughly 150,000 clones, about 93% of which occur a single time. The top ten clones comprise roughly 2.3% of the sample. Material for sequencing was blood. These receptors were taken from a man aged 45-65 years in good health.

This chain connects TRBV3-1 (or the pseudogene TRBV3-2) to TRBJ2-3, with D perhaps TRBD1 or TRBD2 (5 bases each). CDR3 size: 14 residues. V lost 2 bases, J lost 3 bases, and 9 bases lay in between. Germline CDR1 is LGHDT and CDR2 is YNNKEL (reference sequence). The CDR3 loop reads CASSQLGETDTQYF. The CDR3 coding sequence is TGTGCCAGCAGCCAACTAGGGGAGACAGATACGCAGTATTTT.

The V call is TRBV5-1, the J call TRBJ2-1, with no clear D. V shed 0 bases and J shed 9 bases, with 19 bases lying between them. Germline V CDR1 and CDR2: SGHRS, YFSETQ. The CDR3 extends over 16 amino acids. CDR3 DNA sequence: TGCGCCAGCAGCTTGGCCCCAGCACCTCTGGGCGCTGAGCAGTTCTTC. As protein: CASSLAPAPLGAEQFF.

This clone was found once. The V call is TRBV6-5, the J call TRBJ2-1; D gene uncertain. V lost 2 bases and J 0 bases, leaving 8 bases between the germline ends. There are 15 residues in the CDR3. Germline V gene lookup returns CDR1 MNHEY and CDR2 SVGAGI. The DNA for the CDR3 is TGTGCCAGCAGTTACGACACGAGCTCCTACAATGAGCAGTTCTTC. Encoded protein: CASSYDTSSYNEQFF.

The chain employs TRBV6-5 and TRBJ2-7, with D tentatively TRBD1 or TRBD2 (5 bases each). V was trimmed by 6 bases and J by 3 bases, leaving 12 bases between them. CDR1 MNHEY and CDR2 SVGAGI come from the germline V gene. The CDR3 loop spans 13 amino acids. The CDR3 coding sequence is TGTGCCAGCAGCGGGACCGAGTTCTACGAGCAGTACTTC. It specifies CASSGTEFYEQYF.

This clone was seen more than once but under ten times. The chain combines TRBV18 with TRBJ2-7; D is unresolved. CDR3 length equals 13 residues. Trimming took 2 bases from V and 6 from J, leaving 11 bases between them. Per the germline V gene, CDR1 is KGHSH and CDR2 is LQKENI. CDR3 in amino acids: CASSPRLDAEQYF. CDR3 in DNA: TGTGCCAGCTCACCAAGGCTAGACGCCGAGCAGTACTTC.

The CDR3, as DNA: TGTGCCAGCAGTCCTCAGGGGTTGGATAATTCACCCCTCCACTTT. It encodes CASSPQGLDNSPLHF. The chain has TRBV6-6 and TRBJ1-6, with D perhaps matching TRBD1 (6 bases). V dropped 5 bases and J dropped 5 bases, with 13 bases sitting between them. CDR3 size: 15 residues. CDR1 and CDR2 from the germline V gene are MNHNY and SVGAGI (reference sequence).

CDR3 sequence: CASSHSTGMDEQYF. The CDR3 DNA reads TGTGCCAGCAGCCATTCGACAGGGATGGACGAGCAGTACTTC. V and J are TRBV3-1 (or the pseudogene TRBV3-2) and TRBJ2-7; 7 nucleotides match TRBD1. CDR3 size: 14 residues. Trimming took 3 bases from V and 5 from J; bases not matched to a gene: 7. Germline CDR1 LGHDT, CDR2 YNNKEL (reference sequence).

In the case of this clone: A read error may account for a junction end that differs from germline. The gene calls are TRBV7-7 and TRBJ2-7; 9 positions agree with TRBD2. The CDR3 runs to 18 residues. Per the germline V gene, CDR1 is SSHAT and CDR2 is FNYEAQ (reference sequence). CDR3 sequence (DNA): TGTGCTAGCAGCCCCGTCCCCCCAGGGGCGGGAGGGTCCTACGAGCAGTACTTC. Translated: CASSPVPPGAGGSYEQYF. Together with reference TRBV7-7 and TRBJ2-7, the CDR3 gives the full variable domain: GAGVSQSPRYKVTKRGQDVTLRCDPISSHATLYWYQQALGQGPEFLTYFNYEAQPDKSGLPSDRFSAERPEGSISTLTIQRTEQRDSAMYRCASSPVPPGAGGSYEQYFGPGTRLTVT.